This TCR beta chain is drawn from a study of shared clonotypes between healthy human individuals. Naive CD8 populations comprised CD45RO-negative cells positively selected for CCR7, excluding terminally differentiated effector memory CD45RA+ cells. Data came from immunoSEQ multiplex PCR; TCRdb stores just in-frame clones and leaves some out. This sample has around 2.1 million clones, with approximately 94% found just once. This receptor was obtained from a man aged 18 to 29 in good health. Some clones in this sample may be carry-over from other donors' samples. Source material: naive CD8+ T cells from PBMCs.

The CDR3 bases are TGTGCCAGCAGCTCTCCGGAACTAGCGGTACTAGGAGGAGAGACCCAGTACTTC. Protein sequence: CASSSPELAVLGGETQYF. This sequence joins TRBV7-9 and TRBJ2-5; 8 nucleotides align to TRBD2. This CDR3 contains 18 residues. The V and J ends lost 4 bases and 4 bases, in that order; junction bases with no gene match: 17. Per the germline V gene, CDR1 is SEHNR and CDR2 is FQNEAQ (reference sequence).